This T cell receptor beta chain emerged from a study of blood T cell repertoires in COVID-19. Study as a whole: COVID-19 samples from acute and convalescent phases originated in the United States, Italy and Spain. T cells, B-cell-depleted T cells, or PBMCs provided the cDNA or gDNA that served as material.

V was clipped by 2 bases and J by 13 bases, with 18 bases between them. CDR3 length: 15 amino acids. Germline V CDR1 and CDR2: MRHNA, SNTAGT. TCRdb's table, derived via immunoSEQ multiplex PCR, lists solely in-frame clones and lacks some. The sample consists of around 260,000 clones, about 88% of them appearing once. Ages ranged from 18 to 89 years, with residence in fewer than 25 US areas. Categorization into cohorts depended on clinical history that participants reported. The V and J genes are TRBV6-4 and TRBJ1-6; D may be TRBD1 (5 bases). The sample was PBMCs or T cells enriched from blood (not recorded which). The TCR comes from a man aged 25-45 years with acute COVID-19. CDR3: CASSDRASQRGPLHF. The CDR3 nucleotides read TGTGCCAGCAGTGACAGGGCCAGCCAACGGGGGCCCCTCCACTTT.